The clone carrying this T cell receptor (beta chain) has just a few counts. What it recognizes is unknown. It was with 60 Vbeta and 13 Jbeta primers that the PCR ran. The repertoire was sequenced with immunoSEQ multiplex PCR; TCRdb's copy has only in-frame clones and lacks some. Of around 190,000 clones listed, 70% to 90% are singletons. Unmatched junction bases numbered 12, after V lost 1 base and J lost 0 bases. CDR3 length equals 19 residues. This entry is derived from a study of cytomegalovirus exposure and HLA in healthy donors. Study details: Around 85 million unique TCR sequences came from HLA-typed donors in an early release. General study points: Three chains tied to CMV proved CMV antigen-specific in vitro.

This TCR derives from a young woman in good health and CMV-seronegative. Sequenced sample: PBMCs. This chain connects TRBV23-1 to TRBJ2-3; 8 bases map to TRBD2. TRBV23-1 carries the ORF label, with uncertain function. The CDR3 is CASSQFAGEASGSTDTQYF. In DNA, the CDR3 is TGCGCCAGCAGTCAATTCGCGGGGGAGGCTAGCGGGAGCACAGATACGCAGTATTTT.